This T cell receptor (beta chain) appears in the sequencing data of a study of T cell responses to AZD1222 COVID-19 vaccine. General study findings and limits: Regions left unmutated in variants are reportedly the target of nearly half of spike-specific TCRs. White British ancestry dominated among donors, who included more females, and clonal diversity was possibly underestimated.

V was trimmed by 1 base and J by 1 base, leaving 11 bases between them. CDR3 length equals 15 residues. Germline V gene sequence: CDR1 SGHKS, CDR2 YYEKEE (reference sequence). Sequencing was performed with immunoSEQ multiplex PCR; in TCRdb, only in-frame clones are kept and a portion is missing. The table has 140,000 or so clones, around 92% seen once; the top ten hold less than 2%. For this clone: Its antigen is unknown.

The chain links TRBV5-5 to TRBJ1-1; D unclear. This sample comprised peripheral blood, obtained on day 0 of AZD1222 vaccination. This TCR came from an adult in good health. The CDR3 here is CASSLMEVRNTEAFF. The CDR3 DNA reads TGTGCCAGCAGCTTGATGGAGGTAAGGAACACTGAAGCTTTCTTT.